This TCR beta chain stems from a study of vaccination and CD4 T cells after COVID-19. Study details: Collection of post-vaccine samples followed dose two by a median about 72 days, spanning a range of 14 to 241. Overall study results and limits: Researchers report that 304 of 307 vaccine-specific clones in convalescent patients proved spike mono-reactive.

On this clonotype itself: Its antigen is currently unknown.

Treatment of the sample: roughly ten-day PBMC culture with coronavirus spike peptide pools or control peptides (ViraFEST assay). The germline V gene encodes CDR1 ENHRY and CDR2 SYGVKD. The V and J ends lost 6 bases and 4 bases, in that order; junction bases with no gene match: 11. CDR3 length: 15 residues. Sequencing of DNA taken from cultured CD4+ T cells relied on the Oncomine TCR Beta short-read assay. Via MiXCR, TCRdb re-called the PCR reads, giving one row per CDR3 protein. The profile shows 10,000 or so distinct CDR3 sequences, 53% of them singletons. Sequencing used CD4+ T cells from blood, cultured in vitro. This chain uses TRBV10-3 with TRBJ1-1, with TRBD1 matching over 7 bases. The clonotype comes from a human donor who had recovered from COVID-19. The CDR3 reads CAIRTGRGGSTEAFF. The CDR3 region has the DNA TGTGCCATCAGGACAGGGCGGGGAGGAAGCACTGAAGCTTTCTTT.